The clone carrying this T cell receptor beta chain has a single count. The antigen is not known. The data belong to a study of cytomegalovirus exposure and HLA in healthy donors. Study details: Genotyping showed 70% to 90% of hundreds of donors falling in the Caucasian-associated ancestry cluster.

Study results and caveats: A missense variant in DCLRE1C was later tied to TCR beta V- and J-gene trimming. The study had only CMV serostatus as immune exposure information.

The PCR made use of 60 Vbeta and 13 Jbeta primers. Clones were sequenced by immunoSEQ multiplex PCR, and TCRdb holds only the in-frame ones, with some missing. The profile shows 95,000 to 100,000 clones, 76% of them singletons. V was trimmed by 2 bases and J by 4 bases, leaving 11 bases between them. Per germline, CDR1 MNHEY and CDR2 SVGAGI. The CDR3 has 14 amino acids. Sequencing used PBMCs. This TCR was recovered from a man aged 40-49 years in good health and CMV-seronegative. The chain uses TRBV6-5 and TRBJ1-1, with unresolved D. The CDR3 loop reads CASSYHPEATEAFF. CDR3 bases: TGTGCCAGCAGTTACCATCCAGAGGCCACTGAAGCTTTCTTT.